In its sample, the clone carrying this TCR beta chain was seen many times. One entry per CDR3 protein results from TCRdb running MiXCR on the 5' RACE reads. Here the sample spans some 37,000 distinct CDR3 sequences, 7.5% being singletons. The data were taken from a study of spatial heterogeneity in lung cancer. The CDR3 extends over 16 amino acids. Trimming removed 6 bases from V and 4 bases from J, with 19 bases in between. Germline CDR1 and CDR2: SGHKS and YYEKEE (reference sequence). The sample's time point: sample taken at primary tumor resection. The donors comprised 60 to 80 untreated early-stage non-small cell lung cancer patients. The study sequenced unsorted whole RNA from tumor, nontumor lung or frozen PBMC.

The TCR was taken from a male donor with early-stage non-small cell lung cancer. The chain is built from TRBV5-5 and TRBJ2-2; D is possibly TRBD1 (6 bases). Sequencing was performed on PBMCs, taken at surgery. CDR3 bases: TGTGCCAGCAAGTCAGGGGTGGGAGTGTCCACCGGGGAGCTGTTTTTT. It codes for CASKSGVGVSTGELFF.